Following are 30 T cell receptor beta chains from one sample sequenced in a study of shared clonotypes between healthy human individuals. Assay: immunoSEQ multiplex PCR; the TCRdb copy retains only in-frame clones and omits some. The repertoire includes approximately 2,300,000 clones, about 90% of them detected once, and roughly 0.34% sits in the top ten. Sequencing was carried out using naive CD4+ T cells from PBMCs. The subset: CD45RA+ positively selected. The source is a man aged 18 to 29 in good health. Some clones in this sample may be carry-over from other donors' samples.

The DNA of the CDR3 is TGCGCCAGCAGCTCCCCGCAGTACGACATCTACACCGGGGAGCTGTTTTTT. Amino acids: CASSSPQYDIYTGELFF. The V gene is TRBV5-1, the J gene TRBJ2-2; D call uncertain. CDR1 is SGHRS, CDR2 YFSETQ, per germline. The CDR3 consists of 17 residues. The V and J ends lost 3 bases and 3 bases respectively, with 18 bases between them.

The V call is TRBV2, the J call TRBJ2-3; a weak D match, TRBD1 (5 bases). Germline assignment: CDR1 SNHLY and CDR2 FYNNEI. This CDR3 region has 14 residues. Deletions cut 6 bases from V and 2 bases from J, with 12 bases between. The CDR3 DNA follows: TGTGCCAGCAGGGACAACACATACACAGATACGCAGTATTTT. Translated, it gives CASRDNTYTDTQYF.

This chain uses TRBV5-1 with TRBJ2-4, with 8 bases lining up with TRBD2. CDR3 size: 15 residues. Trimming cost V 0 bases and J 6 bases; bases outside gene matches: 5. Germline assignment: CDR1 SGHRS and CDR2 YFSETQ. The CDR3 loop is CASSLDVAGGNIQYF. Written as DNA, the CDR3 is TGCGCCAGCAGCTTGGATGTGGCGGGAGGAAACATTCAGTACTTC.

This chain links TRBV4-1 with TRBJ1-1; D is unclear. Trimming stripped 0 bases from V and 0 bases from J, with 11 bases between. Per germline, CDR1 MGHRA and CDR2 YSYEKL. The length of the CDR3 is 16 residues. DNA for the CDR3: TGCGCCAGCAGCCAAGACCCCCGATACATGAACACTGAAGCTTTCTTT. Residues: CASSQDPRYMNTEAFF.

This chain connects TRBV19 to TRBJ1-5, with a tentative D call TRBD1 (6 bases). Germline CDR1 and CDR2: LNHDA and SQIVND (reference sequence). V was clipped by 10 bases and J by 5 bases, with 15 bases between them. The CDR3 sequence is 13 residues long. The CDR3 sequence: CATWGGLYQPQHF. The DNA for the CDR3 is TGTGCCACTTGGGGGGGGCTTTATCAGCCCCAGCATTTT.

The chain combines TRBV7-3 with TRBJ2-2, with 8 nucleotides matching TRBD1. After removal of 5 bases from V and 1 base from J, the junction contained 6 bases not matched to a gene. This CDR3 spans 16 amino acids. CDR1 and CDR2 from the germline V gene are SGHTA and FQGTGA. This chain's CDR3 is CASSRVGTGNTGELFF. In DNA, the CDR3 is TGTGCCAGCAGCCGGGTCGGGACAGGGAACACCGGGGAGCTGTTTTTT.

The table lists this clone with a count of one. This sequence joins TRBV19 and TRBJ2-7; 9 bases agree with TRBD1. The CDR3 has 14 residues. After removal of 6 bases from V and 5 bases from J, the junction contained 8 bases not matched to a gene. Germline assignment: CDR1 LNHDA and CDR2 SQIVND (reference sequence). The CDR3 region has the DNA TGTGCCAGTAGCCGGTGGGACAGGGACCACGAGCAGTACTTC. Translating gives CASSRWDRDHEQYF.

The genes are TRBV11-3 and TRBJ2-5; TRBD1 agrees at 8 bases. The germline gives CDR1 SGHNT, CDR2 YENEEA. The CDR3 is 14 residues long. J was trimmed by 5 bases and V by 5 bases; bases with no gene match: 7. The chain's CDR3 is CASSSRGPLETQYF. The CDR3 nucleotides are TGTGCCAGCAGCAGCAGGGGGCCCTTGGAGACCCAGTACTTC. The complete variable domain, with remaining parts taken from reference TRBV11-3 and TRBJ2-5, reads EAGVVQSPRYKIIEKKQPVAFWCNPISGHNTLYWYLQNLGQGPELLIRYENEEAVDDSQLPKDRFSAERLKGVDSTLKIQPAELGDSAVYLCASSSRGPLETQYFGPGTRLLVL.

The count of this clone is one. The gene calls are TRBV7-2 and TRBJ2-4; 10 positions match TRBD1. The CDR3 sequence is 15 residues long. Per the germline V gene, CDR1 is SGHTA and CDR2 is FQGNSA. Trimming at V came to 4 bases and at J to 5 bases, leaving 5 bases not matched to a gene. The CDR3 reads CASSSPDRGQNIQYF. The CDR3 nucleotides read TGTGCCAGCAGCTCACCCGACAGGGGGCAAAACATTCAGTACTTC.

This chain's CDR3 is CSVRLTEEGYTF. DNA for the CDR3: TGCAGCGTTCGGTTGACAGAGGAGGGCTACACCTTC. The V gene is TRBV29-1, the J gene TRBJ1-2; a weak D match, TRBD1 (5 bases). This CDR3 has 12 amino acids. Trimming shortened V by 5 bases and J by 8 bases, and 15 bases separated the two germline ends. Looked up from germline, CDR1 is SQVTM and CDR2 is ANQGSEA.

This clone was seen once. The sample has other DNA sequences that encode this CDR3 too. The J gene is TRBJ2-3, the V gene TRBV5-4; TRBD1 matches at 7 bases. The CDR3 has 15 residues. V lost 0 bases to trimming and J lost 2 bases; unmatched junction nucleotides: 3. Germline CDR1 and CDR2: SGHNT and YYREEE (reference sequence). Here the CDR3 reads CASSLGGQSTDTQYF. The DNA for the CDR3 is TGTGCCAGCAGCTTGGGGGGACAGTCCACAGATACGCAGTATTTT.

The V and J genes are TRBV28 and TRBJ2-3; TRBD2 aligns across 13 bases. The germline gives CDR1 MDHEN, CDR2 SYDVKM. This CDR3 is 18 amino acids long. After removal of 6 bases from V and 0 bases from J, the junction contained 9 bases not matched to a gene. For the CDR3, the DNA is TGTGCCAGCAGGGGGAAGGGACTAGCGGGATCTAGCACAGATACGCAGTATTTT. Translating gives CASRGKGLAGSSTDTQYF.

This chain connects TRBV5-1 to TRBJ2-5; 10 bases align to TRBD2. CDR3 length equals 14 residues. The V gene end was trimmed by 2 bases and the J gene end by 6 bases; junction bases not matched to a gene: 4. Per germline, CDR1 SGHRS and CDR2 YFSETQ. The CDR3 DNA follows: TGCGCCAGCAGCTTAGGAGCGGGAGGGCAGACCCAGTACTTC. It translates to CASSLGAGGQTQYF.

Of note for this clone: Within the sample, other DNA sequences also encode this same CDR3. The V and J genes are TRBV28 and TRBJ2-7; no definite D call. The ends were cut back, 4 bases at V and 4 bases at J, with 5 bases in the middle. Germline CDR1 reads MDHEN; CDR2 reads SYDVKM. The CDR3 totals 11 residues. CDR3 coding DNA: TGTGCCAGCAGTTCAGCATACGAGCAGTACTTC. It codes for CASSSAYEQYF.

As for this clone: The same CDR3 arises from other DNA sequences in this sample as well. The rearrangement links TRBV7-9 to TRBJ1-5, with a weak D call TRBD1 (5 bases). This CDR3 spans 13 amino acids. With 3 bases removed from V and 4 bases from J, the gap between germline ends came to 7 bases. The germline CDR1 and CDR2 sequences are SEHNR and FQNEAQ (reference sequence). In nucleotides, the CDR3 is TGTGCCAGCAGCTTTGGGGGAAATCAGCCCCAGCATTTT. Amino acid sequence: CASSFGGNQPQHF. The entire variable domain, with the rest obtained from reference TRBV7-9 and TRBJ1-5, is as follows: DTGVSQNPRHKITKRGQNVTFRCDPISEHNRLYWYRQTLGQGPEFLTYFQNEAQLEKSRLLSDRFSAERPKGSFSTLEIQRTEQGDSAMYLCASSFGGNQPQHFGDGTRLSIL.

The CDR3 region is CASSLLEGKGYTF. For the CDR3, the DNA is TGTGCCAGCAGTTTATTAGAAGGGAAAGGCTACACCTTC. The chain joins TRBV28 to TRBJ1-2; no reliable D call. With 1 base removed from V and 8 bases from J, the gap between germline ends came to 11 bases. This CDR3 is 13 amino acids long. Germline V gene data show CDR1 as MDHEN and CDR2 as SYDVKM.

This sequence joins TRBV2 and TRBJ1-4; D is unclear. Trimming left V 8 bases short and J 8 bases short, with 21 bases between. The CDR3 is 15 amino acids. Germline V gene sequence: CDR1 SNHLY, CDR2 FYNNEI. The CDR3 sequence is CASSRDNRAVEKLFF. The CDR3 DNA follows: TGTGCCAGCTCACGAGACAACCGGGCGGTCGAAAAACTGTTTTTT.

This chain joins TRBV29-1 and TRBJ2-1, with TRBD2 identical over 8 bases. CDR1 is SQVTM, CDR2 ANQGSEA, per germline. This CDR3 is built from 15 residues. Germline trimming cut 8 bases from V and 4 bases from J; bases unmatched to any gene: 13. CDR3 DNA: TGCAGCACTAAAGGAGCAGCGGGGGAATACAATGAGCAGTTCTTC. Translating gives CSTKGAAGEYNEQFF.

The chain combines TRBV30 with TRBJ1-6, with unresolved D. The germline CDR1 and CDR2 sequences are GTSNPN and SVGIG (reference sequence). Trimming pared 3 bases from V and 7 bases from J, leaving 10 bases between. This CDR3 is built from 13 residues. The DNA of the CDR3 is TGTGCCTGGAGCAAGGCTGGAAATTCACCCCTCCACTTT. Its translation is CAWSKAGNSPLHF.

With respect to this clone: Within the sample, other DNA sequences also encode this same CDR3. The chain is built from TRBV2 and TRBJ2-5, with 10 bases that match TRBD2. Germline CDR1 and CDR2: SNHLY and FYNNEI. This CDR3 region has 14 residues. The trim removed 2 bases at V and 3 bases at J, leaving 0 bases unmatched. This CDR3 is CASSETSGKETQYF. CDR3 in DNA: TGTGCCAGCAGTGAAACTAGCGGGAAAGAGACCCAGTACTTC.

The chain employs TRBV28 and TRBJ2-7, with 10 bases aligning to TRBD1. Per germline, CDR1 MDHEN and CDR2 SYDVKM. With V trimmed by 5 bases and J by 5 bases, 9 bases remained unmatched. This CDR3 comprises 15 residues. The CDR3 DNA sequence: TGTGCCAGCAGTGCGGCCGGGACAGGGGCTAACGAGCAGTACTTC. Translating it yields CASSAAGTGANEQYF.

J is TRBJ1-5 and V is TRBV7-9; D call uncertain. CDR3 size: 14 residues. CDR1 SEHNR and CDR2 FQNEAQ come from the germline V gene (reference sequence). Trimming removed 3 bases at V and 4 bases at J, with 10 bases between. CDR3 coding DNA: TGTGCCAGCAGCTTGAGTGACGGAAATCAGCCCCAGCATTTT. It encodes CASSLSDGNQPQHF.

Here the CDR3 DNA reads TGCGCCAGCAGCCGTACTAGCGGGAGGGCCTACGAGCAGTACTTC. Its protein product is CASSRTSGRAYEQYF. V gene TRBV4-1 combines with J gene TRBJ2-7, with 13 bases lining up with TRBD2. V lost 4 bases to trimming and J lost 2 bases; unmatched junction nucleotides: 2. This CDR3 spans 15 amino acids. Germline values: CDR1 MGHRA, CDR2 YSYEKL.

Concerning this clone: The same CDR3 arises from other DNA sequences in this sample as well. The chain joins TRBV7-8 to TRBJ1-1, with a weak D call TRBD1 (5 bases). The CDR3 covers 15 residues. Trimming took 1 base from V and 4 from J, leaving 13 bases between them. Germline CDR1 and CDR2: SGHVS and FQNEAQ. CDR3 bases: TGTGCCAGCAGCTTAGTCGGCGGGGGGAGCACTGAAGCTTTCTTT. Its protein is CASSLVGGGSTEAFF.

The gene calls are TRBV6-5 and TRBJ1-1, with D uncertain. With 4 bases removed from V and 2 bases from J, the gap between germline ends came to 8 bases. The CDR3 extends over 13 amino acids. CDR1 MNHEY and CDR2 SVGAGI come from the germline V gene. The CDR3 protein is CASSWEHNTEAFF. Here the CDR3 DNA reads TGTGCCAGCAGTTGGGAGCACAACACTGAAGCTTTCTTT.

The chain carries TRBV9 and TRBJ2-3; 9 positions agree with TRBD2. V was pared by 3 bases and J by 4 bases, with 3 bases of the junction left unmatched. This CDR3 is built from 14 residues. The germline V gene has CDR1 SGDLS and CDR2 YYNGEE. The CDR3 loop is CASSAGLAPDTQYF. In nucleotides, the CDR3 is TGTGCCAGCAGCGCGGGACTAGCCCCAGATACGCAGTATTTT.

A word on this clone: Within the sample, other DNA sequences also encode this same CDR3. The rearrangement joins TRBV11-3 to TRBJ2-3, with TRBD1 matching 9 bases. Trimming removed 1 base from V and 2 bases from J; junction bases left unmatched: 1. This CDR3 comprises 15 residues. Germline V lookup: CDR1 SGHNT, CDR2 YENEEA. The CDR3 is CASSLGTGDTDTQYF. CDR3 in DNA: TGTGCCAGCAGCTTAGGGACAGGGGACACAGATACGCAGTATTTT.

The chain carries TRBV5-4 and TRBJ1-3; D is uncertain. Trimming removed 4 bases at V and 2 bases at J, with 13 bases between. This CDR3 has 15 residues. CDR1 is SGHNT and CDR2 is YYREEE in the germline V gene (reference sequence). In nucleotides, the CDR3 is TGTGCCAGCAGCCGGTCAGTTCGAACTGGAAACACCATATATTTT. Protein: CASSRSVRTGNTIYF.

The chain employs TRBV5-1 and TRBJ2-1; a possible D gene is TRBD1 (5 bases). CDR1 is SGHRS, CDR2 YFSETQ, per germline. This CDR3 comprises 13 residues. Trimming pared 4 bases from V and 6 bases from J, leaving 11 bases between. The CDR3 DNA reads as TGCGCCAGCAGCCCCTGGGGCGTCAATGAGCAGTTCTTC. It translates to CASSPWGVNEQFF.

This chain connects TRBV19 to TRBJ1-3, with D uncertain. The germline CDR1 and CDR2 sequences are LNHDA and SQIVND (reference sequence). Trimming left V 7 bases short and J 0 bases short, with 13 bases between. The CDR3 consists of 15 residues. The CDR3 nucleotides read TGTGCCAGTAACACGGAGTACCACTCTGGAAACACCATATATTTT. Its protein is CASNTEYHSGNTIYF.